The 2 T cell receptor beta chains listed next were all sequenced from one sample in a study of siplizumab effects on memory and regulatory T cells. Clones were sequenced by immunoSEQ multiplex PCR, and TCRdb holds only the in-frame ones, with some missing. Of approximately 100,000 clones listed, about 91% are singletons. The sample was Tregs sorted from blood. These receptors were collected from a human donor in good health.

V usage is TRBV5-5 and J usage is TRBJ1-2; possible D gene TRBD1, 6 bases. The V and J ends lost 2 bases and 4 bases respectively, with 12 bases between them. The CDR3 runs to 14 residues. The germline CDR1 and CDR2 sequences are SGHKS and YYEKEE (reference sequence). The CDR3 region is CASSLSGRGYGYTF. The CDR3 coding sequence is TGTGCCAGCAGCTTATCCGGCAGGGGCTATGGCTACACCTTC.

The chain uses TRBV19 and TRBJ1-3; D is possibly TRBD1 (5 bases). This CDR3 is built from 16 residues. Trimming took off 2 bases at V and 0 bases at J, with 11 bases between the two ends. Per the germline V gene, CDR1 is LNHDA and CDR2 is SQIVND (reference sequence). The CDR3 sequence: CASSIRAGSSGNTIYF. DNA of the CDR3: TGTGCCAGTAGTATAAGAGCAGGGAGCTCTGGAAACACCATATATTTT.